Shown below are 4 T cell receptor beta chains from a single sample sequenced in a study of T cell repertoires in cytomegalovirus infection (dated by TCRdb to the late 2010s). Sequencing was carried out with an Illumina HiSeq 1500. TCRdb took the public reads, trimmed them with fastp at Q25, ran MiXCR for clone calling and kept in-frame beta chains. Every CDR3 protein is listed once, alongside the most common genes and DNA of its rows. Present in this sample are 560,000 or so distinct CDR3 sequences, approximately 17% of which were seen just once. The top ten clones comprise 20% to 30% of the sample. The sequenced material came from CD8+ T cells from PBMCs. The receptors stem from a human donor in good health (CMV status not recorded). Some clones in this sample may be carry-over from other donors' samples.

This chain joins TRBV30 and TRBJ1-2; D remains ambiguous. CDR1 and CDR2 from the germline V gene are GTSNPN and SVGIG (reference sequence). The CDR3 is made up of 14 amino acids. V shed 5 bases and J shed 0 bases, with 13 bases lying between them. This CDR3 is CAWFQAGPNYGYTF. The CDR3 DNA follows: TGTGCCTGGTTCCAGGCCGGACCTAACTATGGCTACACCTTC. The full variable domain, rest sourced from reference TRBV30 and TRBJ1-2, is SQTIHQWPATLVQPVGSPLSLECTVEGTSNPNLYWYRQAAGRGLQLLFYSVGIGQISSEVPQNLSASRPQDRQFILSSKKLLLSDSGFYLCAWFQAGPNYGYTFGSGTRLTVV.

There are many counts of this clonotype. The rearrangement uses TRBV6-1 and TRBJ2-7; the match to TRBD1 covers 9 bases. With V trimmed by 1 base and J by 3 bases, 13 bases remained unmatched. Per germline, CDR1 MNHNS and CDR2 SASEGT. The CDR3 covers 18 residues. CDR3 region: CASSEGRRPGQGFYEQYF. The CDR3 DNA reads TGTGCCAGCAGTGAAGGCCGCCGTCCGGGACAGGGATTCTACGAGCAGTACTTC.

This clonotype occurred many times. The chain carries TRBV12-3 or TRBV12-4 and TRBJ2-2; the match to TRBD1 covers 9 bases. The CDR3 is 16 residues long. J gave up 5 bases and V 3 bases, and 7 bases lay outside the gene matches. CDR3 DNA: TGTGCCAGCAGTTTCGGTGACAGGGGGTATACCGGGGAGCTGTTTTTT. This sequence encodes CASSFGDRGYTGELFF.

Turning to this clonotype: A much larger clone sits a single nucleotide away, making a read error possible. The chain uses TRBV7-6 and TRBJ2-7, with D perhaps TRBD1 (6 bases). Germline CDR1 is SGHVS and CDR2 is FNYEAQ. The CDR3 covers 16 residues. The CDR3 sequence: CVSSSSLTGGFDEQYF. For the CDR3, the DNA is TGTGTCAGCAGCTCCTCCTTGACAGGCGGCTTTGACGAGCAGTACTTC.